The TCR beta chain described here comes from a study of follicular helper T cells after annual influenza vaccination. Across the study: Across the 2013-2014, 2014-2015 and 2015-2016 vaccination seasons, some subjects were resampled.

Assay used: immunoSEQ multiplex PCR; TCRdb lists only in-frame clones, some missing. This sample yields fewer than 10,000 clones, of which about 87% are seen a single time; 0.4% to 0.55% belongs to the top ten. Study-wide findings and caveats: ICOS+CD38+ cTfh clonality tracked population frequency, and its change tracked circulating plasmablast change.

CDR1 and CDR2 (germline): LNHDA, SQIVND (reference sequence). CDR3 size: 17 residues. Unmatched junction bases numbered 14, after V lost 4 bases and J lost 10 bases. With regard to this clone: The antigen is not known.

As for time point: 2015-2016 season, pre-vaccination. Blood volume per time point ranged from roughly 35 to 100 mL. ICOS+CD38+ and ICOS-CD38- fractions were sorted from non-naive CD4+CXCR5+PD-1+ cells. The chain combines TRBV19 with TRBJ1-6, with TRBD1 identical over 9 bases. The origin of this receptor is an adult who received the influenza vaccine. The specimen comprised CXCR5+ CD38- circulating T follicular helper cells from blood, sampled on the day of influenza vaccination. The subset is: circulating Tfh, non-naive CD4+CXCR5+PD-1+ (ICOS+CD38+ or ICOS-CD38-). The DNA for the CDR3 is TGTGCCAGTAGTAACCTCTCTCCGACAGGGGGTGGATCACCCCTCCACTTT. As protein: CASSNLSPTGGGSPLHF.